Here is one T cell receptor (beta chain) with its context. The table came from immunoSEQ multiplex PCR; TCRdb's copy has only in-frame clones and leaves some out. The repertoire consists of over 400,000 clones, with around nine tenths occurring once and the leading ten covering around 7.9%. Recovered Cohort 3 donors showed two negative PCRs, clearance, or symptom resolution. This sample is part of a study of blood T cell repertoires in COVID-19. The source of this sequence is a woman in her sixties who had recovered from COVID-19. Source material: PBMCs or T cells enriched from blood (not recorded which).

The DNA for the CDR3 is TGTGCCAGCAGTTACTCGAGGGGGCGGTACGAGCAGTACTTC. Encoded protein: CASSYSRGRYEQYF. V and J are TRBV6-6 and TRBJ2-7; 7 bases are shared with TRBD1. Losses at the gene ends were 0 bases for V and 4 bases for J; bases not matched to a gene: 3. The CDR3 is made up of 14 amino acids. Germline V gene lookup returns CDR1 MNHNY and CDR2 SVGAGI (reference sequence).